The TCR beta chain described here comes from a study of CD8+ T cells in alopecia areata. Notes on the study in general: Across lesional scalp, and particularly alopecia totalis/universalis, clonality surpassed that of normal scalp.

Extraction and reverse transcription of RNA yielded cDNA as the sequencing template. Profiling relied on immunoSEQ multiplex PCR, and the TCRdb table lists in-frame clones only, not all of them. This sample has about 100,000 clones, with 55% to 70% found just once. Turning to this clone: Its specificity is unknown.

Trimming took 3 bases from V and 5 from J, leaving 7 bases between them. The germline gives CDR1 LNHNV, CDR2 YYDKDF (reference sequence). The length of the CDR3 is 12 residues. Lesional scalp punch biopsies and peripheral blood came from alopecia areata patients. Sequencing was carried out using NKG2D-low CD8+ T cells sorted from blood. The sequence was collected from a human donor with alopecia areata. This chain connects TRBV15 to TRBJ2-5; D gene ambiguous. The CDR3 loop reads CATSSDTETQYF. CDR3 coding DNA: TGTGCCACCAGCAGCGATACCGAGACCCAGTACTTC.